These 26 T cell receptor beta chains were all obtained from the same sample, sequenced in a study of shared clonotypes between healthy human individuals. The assay was immunoSEQ multiplex PCR, and TCRdb's table has in-frame clones only and misses some. The sample contains under 85,000 clones, under 65% of which appear only once. The specimen was memory CD8+ T cells sorted from blood. Subset defined: CD45RO+ cells pooled with CCR7-negative TemRA cells. The receptors derive from a man aged 30 to 45 in good health.

The V gene is TRBV5-1, the J gene TRBJ2-5; TRBD2 is a possible D gene (6 bases). CDR1 is SGHRS and CDR2 is YFSETQ in the germline V gene. Trimming cost V 1 base and J 4 bases, with 17 bases left between them. The CDR3 covers 16 residues. This CDR3 reads CASSLNGAVEGETQYF. CDR3 coding DNA: TGCGCCAGCAGCTTGAACGGGGCCGTGGAGGGAGAGACCCAGTACTTC.

This clone was seen a single time. The chain has TRBV2 and TRBJ2-6; 11 bases are a match to TRBD1. Germline CDR1 reads SNHLY; CDR2 reads FYNNEI. V was clipped by 6 bases and J by 1 base; unmatched bases: 5. This CDR3 spans 17 amino acids. The CDR3 nucleotides are TGTGCCAGCAGAGCCGGGACAGGGGGGTCTGGGGCCAACGTCCTGACTTTC. The encoded protein is CASRAGTGGSGANVLTF.

The chain combines TRBV9 with TRBJ1-1; a possible D gene is TRBD1 (5 bases). Germline CDR1 SGDLS, CDR2 YYNGEE. This CDR3 is 13 amino acids long. Trimming removed 4 bases from V and 12 bases from J, with 19 bases in between. CDR3 sequence (DNA): TGTGCCAGCAGCTATCTCGCCCAGGGTGGGACTTTCTTT. This encodes CASSYLAQGGTFF. The entire variable domain, with the rest obtained from reference TRBV9 and TRBJ1-1, is as follows: DSGVTQTPKHLITATGQRVTLRCSPRSGDLSVYWYQQSLDQGLQFLIQYYNGEERAKGNILERFSAQQFPDLHSELNLSSLELGDSALYFCASSYLAQGGTFFGQGTRLTVV.

The chain combines TRBV7-2 with TRBJ1-5; no clear D gene. Trimming removed 1 base from V and 1 base from J, with 8 bases in between. The CDR3 totals 15 residues. From germline, CDR1 is SGHTA and CDR2 FQGNSA. The CDR3 here is CASSLEGRSNQPQHF. The CDR3, as DNA: TGTGCCAGCAGCTTAGAGGGTAGGAGCAATCAGCCCCAGCATTTT.

V usage is TRBV10-2 and J usage is TRBJ2-7, with D possibly being TRBD2 (6 bases). The germline V gene has CDR1 WSHSY and CDR2 SAAADI. V dropped 4 bases and J dropped 7 bases, with 14 bases sitting between them. The CDR3 has 13 amino acids. The CDR3 DNA is TGCGCCAGCAGTGTTGCGGGATCGGGTGAGCAGTACTTC. The encoded protein is CASSVAGSGEQYF.

This chain joins TRBV6-6 and TRBJ1-5, with TRBD1 matching 7 bases. The germline V gene has CDR1 MNHNY and CDR2 SVGAGI (reference sequence). The CDR3 sequence is 16 residues long. Unmatched junction bases numbered 9, after V lost 7 bases and J lost 0 bases. CDR3 sequence (DNA): TGTGCCAGCACAGCCTCCGGACAGGTTAGCAATCAGCCCCAGCATTTT. It specifies CASTASGQVSNQPQHF.

This clone was seen a few times. V and J are TRBV29-1 and TRBJ1-3, with D tentatively TRBD1 (5 bases). Germline CDR1 is SQVTM and CDR2 is ANQGSEA. The V gene lost 6 bases and the J gene lost 4 bases, with 13 bases spanning the gap. The CDR3 is made up of 13 amino acids. Written as DNA, the CDR3 is TGCAGCGTGTGGGGCATTCAGGGAAACACCATATATTTT. The encoded protein is CSVWGIQGNTIYF. The variable domain in full, completed from reference TRBV29-1 and TRBJ1-3, reads SAVISQKPSRDICQRGTSLTIQCQVDSQVTMMFWYRQQPGQSLTLIATANQGSEATYESGFVIDKFPISRPNLTFSTLTVSNMSPEDSSIYLCSVWGIQGNTIYFGEGSWLTVV.

The chain has TRBV6-5 and TRBJ1-1; D is unresolved. The CDR3 runs 12 residues. Germline CDR1 reads MNHEY; CDR2 reads SVGAGI. Trimming left V 2 bases short and J 10 bases short, with 11 bases between. The CDR3 nucleotides are TGTGCCAGCAGTTACGGCGTCAGTGGAGCTTTCTTT. Translated, it gives CASSYGVSGAFF.

CDR3: CASSLAASGLFYEQYF. CDR3 in DNA: TGTGCCAGCAGCTTAGCCGCCAGCGGCTTATTCTACGAGCAGTACTTC. J is TRBJ2-7 and V is TRBV7-9, with D perhaps TRBD2 (5 bases). CDR1 is SEHNR and CDR2 is FQNEAQ in the germline V gene (reference sequence). V was clipped by 0 bases and J by 3 bases, with 15 bases between them. The CDR3 loop spans 16 amino acids.

V usage is TRBV7-9 and J usage is TRBJ2-1, with 8 bases lining up with TRBD2. The V gene's germline CDR1 is SEHNR and CDR2 FQNEAQ (reference sequence). This CDR3 spans 14 amino acids. J gave up 6 bases and V 3 bases, and 4 bases lay outside the gene matches. CDR3 coding DNA: TGTGCCAGCAGCTTCCCGGGACTAGGCAATGAGCAGTTCTTC. Its protein is CASSFPGLGNEQFF.

This rearrangement joins TRBV27 to TRBJ1-2; D remains ambiguous. V lost 3 bases, J lost 1 base, and 12 bases lay in between. CDR1 MNHEY and CDR2 SMNVEV come from the germline V gene (reference sequence). There are 15 residues in the CDR3. The CDR3 DNA follows: TGTGCCAGCAGTTTTGGGCCGACTATTAACTATGGCTACACCTTC. Translation: CASSFGPTINYGYTF.

V is TRBV28 and J is TRBJ2-7; 7 nucleotides align to TRBD1. Germline CDR1 and CDR2: MDHEN and SYDVKM. J lost 2 bases, V lost 7 bases, and 2 bases had no gene match. This CDR3 contains 12 residues. CDR3 sequence (DNA): TGTGCCAGCACAGGGGGAACCTACGAGCAGTACTTC. Translation: CASTGGTYEQYF.

The chain is built from TRBV10-2 and TRBJ2-3; perhaps TRBD1 as D (6 bases). The CDR3 loop spans 14 amino acids. V was cut by 5 bases and J by 2 bases, with 11 bases left in between. Per germline, CDR1 WSHSY and CDR2 SAAADI. The CDR3 DNA is TGCGCCAGCAGTAGCGGACAGAACACAGATACGCAGTATTTT. Encoded protein: CASSSGQNTDTQYF.

This clone has ten or more counts. The chain combines TRBV4-1 with TRBJ2-2; D is possibly TRBD2 (6 bases). Deletions cut 1 base from V and 13 bases from J, with 19 bases between. This CDR3 has 15 amino acids. Germline V lookup: CDR1 MGHRA, CDR2 YSYEKL. Here the CDR3 DNA reads TGCGCCAGCAGCCAAGTATTAGGGCTTAGCGGAGGGCTGTTTTTT. Its translation is CASSQVLGLSGGLFF.

This clone turned up a few times. This chain links TRBV29-1 with TRBJ2-1, with 7 bases fitting TRBD1. Looked up from germline, CDR1 is SQVTM and CDR2 is ANQGSEA. The CDR3 spans 12 residues. The V gene end was trimmed by 6 bases and the J gene end by 8 bases; junction bases not matched to a gene: 7. The DNA of the CDR3 is TGCAGCGTCAGGGGGTTGCCGGATGAGCAGTTCTTC. It is translated as CSVRGLPDEQFF.

This clone was counted many times. The chain recombines TRBV4-1 with TRBJ2-3; the match to TRBD2 covers 10 bases. The V gene end was trimmed by 4 bases and the J gene end by 4 bases; junction bases not matched to a gene: 8. The CDR3 totals 16 residues. Germline CDR1 reads MGHRA; CDR2 reads YSYEKL. CDR3 DNA: TGCGCCAGCAGCCCTTGGGCTAGCGGGAGCCCAGATACGCAGTATTTT. This sequence encodes CASSPWASGSPDTQYF.

This chain joins TRBV29-1 and TRBJ2-7; D is ambiguous. CDR1 is SQVTM, CDR2 ANQGSEA, per germline. Deletions cut 6 bases from V and 0 bases from J, with 12 bases between. This CDR3 is 13 amino acids long. In DNA, the CDR3 is TGCAGCGTCCGACTCGATAGCTCCTACGAGCAGTACTTC. Translating gives CSVRLDSSYEQYF.

This clone was detected only a few times. This chain uses TRBV27 with TRBJ2-5, with D unclear. V lost 2 bases, J lost 1 base, and 5 bases lay in between. The CDR3 spans 13 residues. The V gene's germline CDR1 is MNHEY and CDR2 SMNVEV (reference sequence). Here the CDR3 reads CASSLRPQETQYF. In DNA form, the CDR3 reads TGTGCCAGCAGTTTAAGACCCCAAGAGACCCAGTACTTC.

The rearrangement joins TRBV4-3 to TRBJ2-7, with a weak D call TRBD2 (6 bases). Germline V gene data show CDR1 as LGHNA and CDR2 as YSLEER. Deletions cut 0 bases from V and 1 base from J, with 19 bases between. The CDR3 has 18 residues. This chain's CDR3 is CASSQERVVGDFSYEQYF. Written as DNA, the CDR3 is TGCGCCAGCAGCCAAGAAAGGGTGGTTGGGGACTTTTCCTACGAGCAGTACTTC.

The chain employs TRBV7-2 and TRBJ2-7, with TRBD2 matching 8 bases. The ends lost 5 bases at V and 4 bases at J; junction bases unmatched: 13. Germline V gene lookup returns CDR1 SGHTA and CDR2 FQGNSA. The CDR3 consists of 16 residues. CDR3 protein: CASSPRTSKHQYEQYF. The DNA of the CDR3 is TGTGCCAGCAGCCCACGGACTAGCAAGCATCAATACGAGCAGTACTTC.

This clone was recorded a few times. This chain uses TRBV21-1 with TRBJ2-7; the table gives TRBD2 as D, unverified against the DNA. TRBV21-1 is noted as a pseudogene. The CDR3 spans 22 residues. CDR3 amino acids: CASSNLRIMRVPSGRAWREQYF. The CDR3 DNA is TGTGCCAGCAGCAATTTGCGTATAATGCGGGTTCCTAGCGGGAGGGCCTGGCGTGAGCAGTACTTC.

V is TRBV11-2 and J is TRBJ2-7, with D possibly TRBD1 on 6 matching bases. Trimming took off 1 base at V and 5 bases at J, with 12 bases between the two ends. Germline CDR1 SGHAT, CDR2 FQNNGV. The CDR3 runs to 14 residues. Here the CDR3 DNA reads TGTGCCAGCAGCTTAGTTGACAGGTCCCACGAGCAGTACTTC. Translation: CASSLVDRSHEQYF.

This clone was found a few times. A junction boundary mismatches the germline segment, possibly from a read error. This sequence joins TRBV5-6 and TRBJ1-2, with a possible D match to TRBD1 (5 bases). The CDR3 sequence is 11 residues long. The germline V gene has CDR1 SGHDT and CDR2 YYEEEE. The CDR3, as DNA: TGTGCCAGCAGCTCTGGTCCGGACACGAGCTTC. Its protein is CASSSGPDTSF.

Notes on this clone: Just one base apart from a much larger clone, this may be a read error. The rearrangement uses TRBV2 and TRBJ2-7, with unresolved D. The germline V and J ends were trimmed by 5 bases and 3 bases, with 5 bases remaining between them. From germline, CDR1 is SNHLY and CDR2 FYNNEI. The CDR3 totals 11 residues. CDR3 sequence (DNA): TGTGCCAGCAGTCAAAACTACGAGCAGTACTTC. Protein: CASSQNYEQYF. Full variable domain (missing parts from reference TRBV2 and TRBJ2-7): EPEVTQTPSHQVTQMGQEVILRCVPISNHLYFYWYRQILGQKVEFLVSFYNNEISEKSEIFDDQFSVERPDGSNFTLKIRSTKLEDSAMYFCASSQNYEQYFGPGTRLTVT.

The chain combines TRBV27 with TRBJ2-7, with a weak D call TRBD2 (5 bases). Per the germline V gene, CDR1 is MNHEY and CDR2 is SMNVEV (reference sequence). The CDR3 is made up of 16 amino acids. Trimming cost V 1 base and J 0 bases, with 13 bases left between them. CDR3 sequence reads: CASSLLIGGRSYEQYF. The CDR3 DNA follows: TGTGCCAGCAGTTTATTGATTGGCGGGCGCTCCTACGAGCAGTACTTC.

This sequence joins TRBV7-7 and TRBJ1-5, with 8 bases matching TRBD1. Germline CDR1 reads SSHAT; CDR2 reads FNYEAQ (reference sequence). This CDR3 has 15 amino acids. The ends lost 5 bases at V and 5 bases at J; junction bases unmatched: 8. CDR3 residues: CASSPGQERDQPQHF. The CDR3 DNA sequence: TGTGCCAGCAGCCCGGGACAGGAGAGGGATCAGCCCCAGCATTTT.